This TCR beta chain was identified during a study of cytomegalovirus exposure and HLA in healthy donors. PCR used 60 Vbeta primers and 13 Jbeta primers. Here immunoSEQ multiplex PCR was the method, and the copy in TCRdb shows in-frame clones only, minus some. In the table there are about 83,000 clones, more than 65% of which are singletons. This CDR3 has 13 amino acids. Germline-derived CDR1 and CDR2 are SGHDN and FVKESK. Trimming took 8 bases from V and 3 from J, leaving 13 bases between them. As regards this clone: Its antigen is not known.

Points from the study as a whole: Earlier results showed most TCR beta V segments being productive about 87% or about 30% of the time. Analyzed later, most CMV-associated TCR beta chains appeared HLA-restricted.

The sample taken for sequencing was PBMCs. The rearrangement joins TRBV14 to TRBJ1-2; D unresolved. The sequence was obtained from a man aged 55-75 years in good health and CMV-seronegative. The CDR3, as DNA: TGTGCCAGCGGAGCAGGACTTTACTATGGCTACACCTTC. Translating it yields CASGAGLYYGYTF.